This entry concerns a single TCR beta chain. The sample belongs to a study of blood T cell repertoires in COVID-19. As for the study in general: Sites across the United States, Italy and Spain contributed samples from acute and convalescent COVID-19. From T cells, B-cell-depleted T cells, or PBMCs came the material, which was cDNA or gDNA.

Enrolment of Seattle patients took place during active infection, and they were followed longitudinally. Sequenced by immunoSEQ multiplex PCR; TCRdb stores in-frame clones only, minus some. The sample consists of roughly 140,000 clones, 70% to 90% of them appearing once. The V end lost 6 bases, the J end lost 5 bases, and 11 bases lay between the germline ends. The CDR3 contains 13 residues. CDR1 is KGHSH, CDR2 LQKENI, per germline. The receptor was isolated from a woman in her sixties or seventies with COVID-19, enrolled during active disease. This chain connects TRBV18 to TRBJ2-1; D may be TRBD2 (5 bases). Source material: peripheral blood. The CDR3 sequence: CASSELANNEQFF. As DNA, the CDR3 is TGTGCCAGCTCGGAGCTAGCCAACAATGAGCAGTTCTTC. Full variable domain (rest looked up from reference TRBV18 and TRBJ2-1): NAGVMQNPRHLVRRRGQEARLRCSPMKGHSHVYWYRQLPEEGLKFMVYLQKENIIDESGMPKERFSAEFPKEGPSILRIQQVVRGDSAAYFCASSELANNEQFFGPGTRLTVL.